Listed below are T cell receptor beta chains from one sample, sequenced in a study of cytomegalovirus exposure and HLA in healthy donors. Sequencing was performed with immunoSEQ multiplex PCR; in TCRdb, only in-frame clones are kept and a portion is missing. Among under 120,000 clones listed, roughly 78% were seen once. The sequenced sample was PBMCs. The receptor set was obtained from a woman in her thirties or forties in good health and CMV-seronegative. The CDR3 runs from the conserved cysteine through the conserved F or W. Fields, in order: V gene, D gene, clone size, J gene, CDR3 DNA, CDR3 protein. A D gene is named only where the DNA matches it firmly. The size field is filled for only some rows; it gives once, few, many or a size class.

V gene: TRBV10-3
D gene: -
clone size: -
J gene: TRBJ1-2
CDR3 DNA: TGTGCCATCACCCAACCGGGGTCCGACTATGGCTACACCTTC
CDR3 protein: CAITQPGSDYGYTF

V gene: TRBV13
D gene: -
clone size: -
J gene: TRBJ2-5
CDR3 DNA: TGTGCCAGCAGCTTCTCTGGACTCGAACAAGAGACCCAGTACTTC
CDR3 protein: CASSFSGLEQETQYF

V gene: TRBV9
D gene: TRBD1
clone size: few
J gene: TRBJ1-4
CDR3 DNA: TGTGCCAGCAGCCCGAACCCAGGGGGCGGAGGCGAAAAACTGTTTTTT
CDR3 protein: CASSPNPGGGGEKLFF

V gene: TRBV10-3
D gene: -
clone size: -
J gene: TRBJ2-1
CDR3 DNA: TGTGCCATCAGTGAGGGTAGCGGACCTTACAATGAGCAGTTCTTC
CDR3 protein: CAISEGSGPYNEQFF

V gene: TRBV28
D gene: -
clone size: -
J gene: TRBJ1-6
CDR3 DNA: TGTGCCAGCAAGATAACGGGGGTCAGTAGTAATTCACCCCTCCACTTT
CDR3 protein: CASKITGVSSNSPLHF

V gene: TRBV28
D gene: TRBD1
clone size: -
J gene: TRBJ1-1
CDR3 DNA: TGTGCCAGCACCTCGATGGGGACAGGGCGCACTGAAGCTTTCTTT
CDR3 protein: CASTSMGTGRTEAFF

V gene: TRBV5-4
D gene: -
clone size: -
J gene: TRBJ2-1
CDR3 DNA: TGTGCCAGCAGCTTGGAACCTAGCAGCAATGAGCAGTTCTTC
CDR3 protein: CASSLEPSSNEQFF

V gene: TRBV25-1
D gene: -
clone size: -
J gene: TRBJ1-1
CDR3 DNA: TGTGCCAGCAGCCTGGAGTCGGACACTGAAGCTTTCTTT
CDR3 protein: CASSLESDTEAFF

V gene: TRBV9
D gene: -
clone size: -
J gene: TRBJ1-1
CDR3 DNA: TGTGCCAGCAGTAAGATATTACAGGGTTTCGGCACTGAAGCTTTCTTT
CDR3 protein: CASSKILQGFGTEAFF

V gene: TRBV28
D gene: TRBD2
clone size: -
J gene: TRBJ2-3
CDR3 DNA: TGTGCCAGCAGCTCGGCGGGGGAGGTAGGATCTGATACGCAGTATTTT
CDR3 protein: CASSSAGEVGSDTQYF

V gene: TRBV1
D gene: -
clone size: few
J gene: TRBJ2-2
CDR3 DNA: TGCACCAGCAGCCAGTTACAGCGGGACCCCACCGGGGAGCTGTTTTTT
CDR3 protein: CTSSQLQRDPTGELFF

V gene: TRBV7-9
D gene: -
clone size: -
J gene: TRBJ2-2
CDR3 DNA: TGTGCCAGCAGCTTCTCCCGGGACACCGACACCGGGGAGCTGTTTTTT
CDR3 protein: CASSFSRDTDTGELFF

V gene: TRBV28
D gene: TRBD1
clone size: -
J gene: TRBJ1-2
CDR3 DNA: TGTGCCAGCAGTCAGACAGGGGGATATGGCTACACCTTC
CDR3 protein: CASSQTGGYGYTF

V gene: TRBV30
D gene: TRBD1
clone size: -
J gene: TRBJ2-7
CDR3 DNA: TGTGCCTGGAGTGTAAAGGGGGCCCTCTACGAGCAGTACTTC
CDR3 protein: CAWSVKGALYEQYF

V gene: TRBV21-1
D gene: -
clone size: -
J gene: TRBJ1-2
CDR3 DNA: TGTGCCAGCAGCTCAGCGGGCAGGGCAGGCTATGGCTACACCTTC
CDR3 protein: CASSSAGRAGYGYTF

V gene: TRBV2
D gene: -
clone size: -
J gene: TRBJ2-5
CDR3 DNA: TGTGCCAGCAGACCCAGGGTTGGGGAGACCCAGTACTTC
CDR3 protein: CASRPRVGETQYF

V gene: TRBV5-1
D gene: -
clone size: -
J gene: TRBJ2-7
CDR3 DNA: TGCGCCAGCAGCTTGGGGGCAGCCTACGAGCAGTACTTC
CDR3 protein: CASSLGAAYEQYF

V gene: TRBV7-9
D gene: TRBD1
clone size: -
J gene: TRBJ2-5
CDR3 DNA: TGTGCCAGCAGCGTTCTTTCAGGGGGCGGTGAGACCCAGTACTTC
CDR3 protein: CASSVLSGGGETQYF

V gene: TRBV2
D gene: -
clone size: -
J gene: TRBJ2-1
CDR3 DNA: TGTGCCAGCAGTTACGACAGGACCACCTACAATGAGCAGTTCTTC
CDR3 protein: CASSYDRTTYNEQFF

V gene: TRBV6-5
D gene: -
clone size: -
J gene: TRBJ1-1
CDR3 DNA: TGTGCCAGCAGCCTCCCAGATGCTGAAGCTTTCTTT
CDR3 protein: CASSLPDAEAFF

V gene: TRBV28
D gene: TRBD2
clone size: -
J gene: TRBJ2-1
CDR3 DNA: TGTGCCAGCAGCCTCCCTTCCGGGGGGGCTTACAATGAGCAGTTCTTC
CDR3 protein: CASSLPSGGAYNEQFF

V gene: TRBV13
D gene: TRBD1
clone size: -
J gene: TRBJ2-6
CDR3 DNA: TGTGCCAGCAGCTTAGGCGGACAGGGGGCGGCTGGGGCCAACGTCCTGACTTTC
CDR3 protein: CASSLGGQGAAGANVLTF

V gene: TRBV7-9
D gene: -
clone size: -
J gene: TRBJ1-1
CDR3 DNA: TGTGCCAGCAGCTTAGCTTCGGAGGAAGCTTTCTTT
CDR3 protein: CASSLASEEAFF

V gene: TRBV20-1
D gene: -
clone size: once
J gene: TRBJ2-1
CDR3 DNA: TGCAGTGCCCTCTCGGGGGTTGAGCAGTTCTTC
CDR3 protein: CSALSGVEQFF

V gene: TRBV4-2
D gene: -
clone size: once
J gene: TRBJ1-2
CDR3 DNA: TGTGCCAGCAGCCAAGACAGGGCGGTAGAGGGCTACACCTTC
CDR3 protein: CASSQDRAVEGYTF

V gene: TRBV7-9
D gene: TRBD2
clone size: once
J gene: TRBJ2-7
CDR3 DNA: TGTGCCAGCAGCTTGGCCAGCGGGGGTCCAATTCCCTACGAGCAGTACTTC
CDR3 protein: CASSLASGGPIPYEQYF

V gene: TRBV9
D gene: TRBD2
clone size: -
J gene: TRBJ2-3
CDR3 DNA: TGTGCCAGTGCAAAGGGAGGGCCGATCACAGATACGCAGTATTTT
CDR3 protein: CASAKGGPITDTQYF

V gene: TRBV28
D gene: TRBD2
clone size: -
J gene: TRBJ2-1
CDR3 DNA: TGTGCCAGCAGTTTTTCGGGACTAGGTGGCTATGAGCAGTTCTTC
CDR3 protein: CASSFSGLGGYEQFF

V gene: TRBV30
D gene: -
clone size: -
J gene: TRBJ1-1
CDR3 DNA: TGTGCCTGGATCCGAGTGCGGAACACTGAAGCTTTCTTT
CDR3 protein: CAWIRVRNTEAFF

V gene: TRBV11-2
D gene: TRBD2
clone size: -
J gene: TRBJ2-1
CDR3 DNA: TGTGCCAGCAGCTTAGATCGGGGGGTAGATGAGCAGTTCTTC
CDR3 protein: CASSLDRGVDEQFF

V gene: TRBV18
D gene: TRBD1
clone size: -
J gene: TRBJ1-2
CDR3 DNA: TGTGCCAGCTCACCTGCGCTACGGGGACAGGGTGAGCATGGCTACACCTTC
CDR3 protein: CASSPALRGQGEHGYTF

V gene: TRBV6-4
D gene: -
clone size: -
J gene: TRBJ2-1
CDR3 DNA: TGTGCCAGCAGTGCTCTAGCTGGGAGTGAGCAGTTCTTC
CDR3 protein: CASSALAGSEQFF

V gene: TRBV7-9
D gene: -
clone size: -
J gene: TRBJ2-5
CDR3 DNA: TGTTCCAGCAGCTCCCTAGCGAAACTAGAGACCCAGTACTTC
CDR3 protein: CSSSSLAKLETQYF

V gene: TRBV7-8
D gene: -
clone size: once
J gene: TRBJ2-5
CDR3 DNA: TGTGCCAGCAGCTTATCTGGGGGCGACCAAGAGACCCAGTACTTC
CDR3 protein: CASSLSGGDQETQYF

V gene: TRBV18
D gene: TRBD2
clone size: -
J gene: TRBJ2-2
CDR3 DNA: TGTGCCAGCTCACCCCCCCTAGCGGGGAACACCGGGGAGCTGTTTTTT
CDR3 protein: CASSPPLAGNTGELFF

V gene: TRBV7-2
D gene: TRBD2
clone size: -
J gene: TRBJ2-1
CDR3 DNA: TGTGCCAGCAGCTTAGACGGGACTAGCACGAATGAGCAGTTCTTC
CDR3 protein: CASSLDGTSTNEQFF

V gene: TRBV7-2
D gene: -
clone size: -
J gene: TRBJ1-6
CDR3 DNA: TGTGCCAGCAGCGCGAATAATTCACCCCTCCACTTT
CDR3 protein: CASSANNSPLHF

V gene: TRBV5-1
D gene: -
clone size: -
J gene: TRBJ2-5
CDR3 DNA: TGCGCCAGCAGCTTGGGGCTGGGGGGACAGCAAGAGACCCAGTACTTC
CDR3 protein: CASSLGLGGQQETQYF

V gene: TRBV28
D gene: -
clone size: -
J gene: TRBJ2-7
CDR3 DNA: TGTGCCAGCACCCCAACGCTGGACAGTCCAACCTACGAGCAGTACTTC
CDR3 protein: CASTPTLDSPTYEQYF

V gene: TRBV2
D gene: -
clone size: -
J gene: TRBJ2-7
CDR3 DNA: TGTGCCAGCACAGGGTCCTACGAGCAGTACTTC
CDR3 protein: CASTGSYEQYF

V gene: TRBV5-5
D gene: TRBD1
clone size: -
J gene: TRBJ2-7
CDR3 DNA: TGTGCCAGCAGCTTAACAGGGGACTACGAGCAGTACTTC
CDR3 protein: CASSLTGDYEQYF

V gene: TRBV7-8
D gene: TRBD2
clone size: -
J gene: TRBJ2-1
CDR3 DNA: TGTGCCAGCAGCACCCGACTAGCGGGGGCCATAAGCTCCTACAATGAGCAGTTCTTC
CDR3 protein: CASSTRLAGAISSYNEQFF

V gene: TRBV14
D gene: TRBD1
clone size: once
J gene: TRBJ1-2
CDR3 DNA: TGTGCCAGCAGCCAAGGGACAGGGGCTTCGGCGTACCCTCGATGGGGCTACACCTTC
CDR3 protein: CASSQGTGASAYPRWGYTF

V gene: TRBV6-1
D gene: -
clone size: -
J gene: TRBJ1-1
CDR3 DNA: TGTGCCAGCAGGGCCTTAAACACTGAAGCTTTCTTT
CDR3 protein: CASRALNTEAFF

V gene: TRBV21-1
D gene: -
clone size: -
J gene: TRBJ2-2
CDR3 DNA: TGTGCCAGCAGCAAAGAAAAGGGACTGCAAACCCGACGGTACACCGGGGAGCTGTTTTTT
CDR3 protein: CASSKEKGLQTRRYTGELFF

V gene: TRBV7-7
D gene: TRBD1
clone size: -
J gene: TRBJ2-1
CDR3 DNA: TGTGCCAGCAGCCGGGACAGGGAGGACAATGAGCAGTTCTTC
CDR3 protein: CASSRDREDNEQFF

V gene: TRBV7-8
D gene: TRBD2
clone size: -
J gene: TRBJ2-1
CDR3 DNA: TGTGCCAGCAGCTTAATGGCGGGAGTCGATGAGCAGTTCTTC
CDR3 protein: CASSLMAGVDEQFF

V gene: TRBV18
D gene: TRBD1
clone size: -
J gene: TRBJ2-1
CDR3 DNA: TGTGCCAGCTCACCAAACGACGGACAGGGGAATGAGCAGTTCTTC
CDR3 protein: CASSPNDGQGNEQFF

V gene: TRBV28
D gene: TRBD1
clone size: -
J gene: TRBJ1-2
CDR3 DNA: TGTGCCAGCAGTTCGACAGGGAATAGCTACACCTTC
CDR3 protein: CASSSTGNSYTF

V gene: TRBV6-1
D gene: TRBD2
clone size: -
J gene: TRBJ2-1
CDR3 DNA: TGTGCCAGCAGTGAAACCCAACTAGCGGGAGGCTACAATGAGCAGTTCTTC
CDR3 protein: CASSETQLAGGYNEQFF

V gene: TRBV27
D gene: TRBD2
clone size: -
J gene: TRBJ2-3
CDR3 DNA: TGTGCCAGCAGGATGACTAGCGCCTCTAGCACAGATACGCAGTATTTT
CDR3 protein: CASRMTSASSTDTQYF

V gene: TRBV19
D gene: TRBD1
clone size: -
J gene: TRBJ1-5
CDR3 DNA: TGTGCCAGCGCCCGCCCCTGGACAGGGTACCCCCAGCCCCAGCATTTT
CDR3 protein: CASARPWTGYPQPQHF

V gene: TRBV7-8
D gene: TRBD2
clone size: few
J gene: TRBJ2-1
CDR3 DNA: TGTGCCAGCAGCTTAGGTTCGGCGTGGCGGGAGGGCTACAATGAGCAGTTCTTC
CDR3 protein: CASSLGSAWREGYNEQFF